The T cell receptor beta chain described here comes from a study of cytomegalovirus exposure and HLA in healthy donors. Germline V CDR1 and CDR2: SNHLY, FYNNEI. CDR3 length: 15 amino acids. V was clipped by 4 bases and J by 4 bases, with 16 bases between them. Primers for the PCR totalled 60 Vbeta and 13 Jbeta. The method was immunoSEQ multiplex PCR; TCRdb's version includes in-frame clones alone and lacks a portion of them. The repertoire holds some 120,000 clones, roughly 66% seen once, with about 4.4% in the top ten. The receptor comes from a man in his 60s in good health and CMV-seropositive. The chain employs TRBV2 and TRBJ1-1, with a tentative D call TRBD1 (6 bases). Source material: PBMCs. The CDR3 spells CASSARARGGTEAFF. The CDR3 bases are TGTGCCAGCAGTGCCAGGGCAAGGGGGGGCACTGAAGCTTTCTTT.